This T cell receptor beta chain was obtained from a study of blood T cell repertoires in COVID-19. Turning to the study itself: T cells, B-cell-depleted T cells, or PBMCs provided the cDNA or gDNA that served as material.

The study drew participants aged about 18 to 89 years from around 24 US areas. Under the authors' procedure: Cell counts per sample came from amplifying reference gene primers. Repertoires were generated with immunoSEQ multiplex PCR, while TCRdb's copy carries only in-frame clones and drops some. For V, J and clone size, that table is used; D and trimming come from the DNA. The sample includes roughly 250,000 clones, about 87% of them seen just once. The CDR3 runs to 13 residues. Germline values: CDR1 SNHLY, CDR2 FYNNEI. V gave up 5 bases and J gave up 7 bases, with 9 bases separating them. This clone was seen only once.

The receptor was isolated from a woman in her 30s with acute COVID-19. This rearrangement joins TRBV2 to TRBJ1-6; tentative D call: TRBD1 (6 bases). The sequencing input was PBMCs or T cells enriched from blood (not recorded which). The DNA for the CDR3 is TGTGCCAGCAGTTACACAGGGAATTCACCCCTCCACTTT. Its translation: CASSYTGNSPLHF. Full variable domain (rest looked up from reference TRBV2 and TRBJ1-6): EPEVTQTPSHQVTQMGQEVILRCVPISNHLYFYWYRQILGQKVEFLVSFYNNEISEKSEIFDDQFSVERPDGSNFTLKIRSTKLEDSAMYFCASSYTGNSPLHFGNGTRLTVT.